The 17 T cell receptor beta chains below come from one sample, sequenced in a study of CXCR3-negative and CXCR3-positive naive CD8 T cells. UMI-tagged TRB cDNA libraries were built via 5' RACE. TCRdb reworked the 5' RACE reads into one entry per CDR3 protein, no DNA. Its clone listing holds some 150,000 distinct CDR3 sequences. What these receptors recognize is not known. General study findings and limits: The study found more hydrophobic TRB CDR3s in CXCR3-positive naive cells than in CXCR3-negative naive cells.

The sequenced sample was naive CXCR3+ CD8+ T cells from blood. The subset here: CD45RO-CCR7+CD27+CD95- naive CD8+ T cells expressing CXCR3 (TNR3+). Receptor source: a human donor in good health. Some clones in this sample may be carry-over from other donors' samples.

The chain carries TRBV5-1 and TRBJ2-7; lacking DNA, the TRBD1 call made by TCRdb goes unchecked. This CDR3 is 17 amino acids long. Germline lookup yields CDR1 SGHRS and CDR2 YFSETQ. CDR3 region: CASSLRSGQGRSGEQYF.

This chain connects TRBV28 to TRBJ1-5. Germline CDR1 and CDR2: MDHEN and SYDVKM. The CDR3 has 14 residues. Here the CDR3 reads CASSLNLKHQPQHF.

The genes are TRBV4-1 and TRBJ1-2; the TCRdb call, TRBD1, lacks DNA for checking. The germline V gene encodes CDR1 MGHRA and CDR2 YSYEKL. This CDR3 comprises 13 residues. CDR3 residues: CASSQDPGGGYTF.

The CDR3 protein is CSVDAGAGNIQYF. The J gene is TRBJ2-4, the V gene TRBV29-1; TCRdb lists TRBD1, though no DNA is available to test this call. This CDR3 contains 13 residues. Germline values: CDR1 SQVTM, CDR2 ANQGSEA.

This sequence joins TRBV5-1 and TRBJ2-1. Per germline, CDR1 SGHRS and CDR2 YFSETQ. This CDR3 comprises 13 residues. The CDR3 loop reads CASSLWTADEQFF.

The V call is TRBV4-2, the J call TRBJ2-7; the D gene TCRdb calls, TRBD2, cannot be checked with no DNA. CDR1 and CDR2 (germline): LGHNA, YNFKEQ. The CDR3 has 16 residues. The CDR3 sequence: CASSQDLAGEGHEQYF.

The chain has TRBV28 and TRBJ2-3. Germline assignment: CDR1 MDHEN and CDR2 SYDVKM. This CDR3 comprises 14 residues. Here the CDR3 reads CASSLSHTTDTQYF.

The chain has TRBV7-2 and TRBJ1-5; checking the TCRdb D call of TRBD1 is not possible without DNA. The CDR3 spans 14 residues. The germline CDR1 and CDR2 sequences are SGHTA and FQGNSA. The CDR3 is CASSPGDSNQPQHF. The full variable domain, in which reference TRBV7-2 and TRBJ1-5 provide the parts outside the CDR3, is GAGVSQSPSNKVTEKGKDVELRCDPISGHTALYWYRQSLGQGLEFLIYFQGNSAPDKSGLPSDRFSAERTGGSVSTLTIQRTQQEDSAVYLCASSPGDSNQPQHFGDGTRLSIL.

V is TRBV28 and J is TRBJ2-3; TCRdb proposes TRBD1, but this gene call is untestable without DNA. Germline lookup yields CDR1 MDHEN and CDR2 SYDVKM. This CDR3 has 19 residues. The CDR3 is CASSPLNLEPPWSTDTQYF.

CDR3 region: CASSLPPGLAGLHHPYEQYF. The chain carries TRBV27 and TRBJ2-7; the D gene TCRdb calls, TRBD2, cannot be checked with no DNA. Per germline, CDR1 MNHEY and CDR2 SMNVEV (reference sequence). The CDR3 loop spans 20 amino acids.

The gene calls are TRBV4-3 and TRBJ2-3; TCRdb lists TRBD2, though no DNA is available to test this call. The length of the CDR3 is 16 residues. Germline CDR1 reads LGHNA; CDR2 reads YSLEER. The CDR3 reads CAGSPTLAGWGDTQYF.

J is TRBJ1-1 and V is TRBV15. The CDR3 totals 15 residues. Per the germline V gene, CDR1 is LNHNV and CDR2 is YYDKDF (reference sequence). The CDR3 reads CATSTTNTGPHEAFF.

The chain uses TRBV12-3 or TRBV12-4 and TRBJ2-7; TCRdb's D call of TRBD2 is untestable without DNA. The CDR3 consists of 12 residues. The CDR3: CASSLTGPEQYF.

The V gene is TRBV5-1, the J gene TRBJ2-1; there is no DNA to check the TCRdb D call of TRBD2. The V gene's germline CDR1 is SGHRS and CDR2 YFSETQ. This CDR3 spans 16 amino acids. Here the CDR3 reads CASSGGGLAVYNEQFF.

V and J are TRBV28 and TRBJ2-7. CDR1 and CDR2 from the germline V gene are MDHEN and SYDVKM. This CDR3 has 15 amino acids. The CDR3 is CASSLWGGRSYEQYF.

The V call is TRBV6-2 or TRBV6-3, the J call TRBJ1-2; the D gene TCRdb calls, TRBD1, cannot be checked with no DNA. Germline CDR1 is MNHEY and CDR2 is SVGEGT. CDR3 size: 13 residues. CDR3 sequence: CASTRGGLSGYTF.

The CDR3 is CASSVDGTDEAFF. This chain uses TRBV9 with TRBJ1-1; TCRdb's assignment of TRBD1 cannot be checked, as there is no DNA. This CDR3 has 13 amino acids. Germline V lookup: CDR1 SGDLS, CDR2 YYNGEE.